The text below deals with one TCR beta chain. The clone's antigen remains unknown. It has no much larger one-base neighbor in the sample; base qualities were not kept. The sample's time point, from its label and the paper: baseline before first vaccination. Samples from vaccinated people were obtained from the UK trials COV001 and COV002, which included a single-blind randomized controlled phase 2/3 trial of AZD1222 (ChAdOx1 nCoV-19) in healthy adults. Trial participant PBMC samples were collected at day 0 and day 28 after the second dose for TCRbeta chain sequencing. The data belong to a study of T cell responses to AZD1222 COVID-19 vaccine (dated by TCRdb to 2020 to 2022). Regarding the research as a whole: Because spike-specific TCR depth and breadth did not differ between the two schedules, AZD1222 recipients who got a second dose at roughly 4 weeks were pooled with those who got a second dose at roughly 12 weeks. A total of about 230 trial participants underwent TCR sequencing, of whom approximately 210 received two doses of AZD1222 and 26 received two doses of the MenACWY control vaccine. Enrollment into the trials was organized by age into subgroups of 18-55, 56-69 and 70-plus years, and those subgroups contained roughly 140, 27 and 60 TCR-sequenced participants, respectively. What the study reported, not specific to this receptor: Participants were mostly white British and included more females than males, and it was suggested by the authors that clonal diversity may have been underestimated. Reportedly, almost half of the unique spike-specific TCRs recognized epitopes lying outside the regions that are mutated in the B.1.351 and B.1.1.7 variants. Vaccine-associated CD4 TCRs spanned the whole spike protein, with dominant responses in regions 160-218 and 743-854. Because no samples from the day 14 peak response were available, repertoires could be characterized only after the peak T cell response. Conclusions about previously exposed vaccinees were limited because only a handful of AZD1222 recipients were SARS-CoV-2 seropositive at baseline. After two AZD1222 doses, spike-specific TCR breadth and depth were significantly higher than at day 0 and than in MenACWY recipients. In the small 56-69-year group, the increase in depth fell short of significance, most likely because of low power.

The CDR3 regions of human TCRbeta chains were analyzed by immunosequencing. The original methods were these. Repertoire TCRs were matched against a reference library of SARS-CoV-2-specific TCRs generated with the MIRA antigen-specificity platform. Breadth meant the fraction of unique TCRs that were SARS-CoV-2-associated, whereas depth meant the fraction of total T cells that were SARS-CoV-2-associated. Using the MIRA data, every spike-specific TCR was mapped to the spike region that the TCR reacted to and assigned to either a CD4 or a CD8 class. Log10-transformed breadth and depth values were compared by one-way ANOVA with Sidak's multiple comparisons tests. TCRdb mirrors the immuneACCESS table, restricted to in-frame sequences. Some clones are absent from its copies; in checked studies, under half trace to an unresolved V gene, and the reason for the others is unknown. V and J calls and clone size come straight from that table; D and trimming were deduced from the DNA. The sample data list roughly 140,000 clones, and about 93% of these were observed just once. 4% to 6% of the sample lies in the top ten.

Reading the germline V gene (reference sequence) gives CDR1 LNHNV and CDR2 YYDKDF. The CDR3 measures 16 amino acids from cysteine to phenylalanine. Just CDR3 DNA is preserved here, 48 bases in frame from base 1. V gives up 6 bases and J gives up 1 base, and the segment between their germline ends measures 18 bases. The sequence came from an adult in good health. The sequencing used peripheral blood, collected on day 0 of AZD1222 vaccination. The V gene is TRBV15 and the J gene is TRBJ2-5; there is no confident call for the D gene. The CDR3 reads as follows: CATSKNLASRQETQYF. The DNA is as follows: TGTGCCACCAGTAAGAACCTCGCGTCTCGCCAAGAGACCCAGTACTTC.